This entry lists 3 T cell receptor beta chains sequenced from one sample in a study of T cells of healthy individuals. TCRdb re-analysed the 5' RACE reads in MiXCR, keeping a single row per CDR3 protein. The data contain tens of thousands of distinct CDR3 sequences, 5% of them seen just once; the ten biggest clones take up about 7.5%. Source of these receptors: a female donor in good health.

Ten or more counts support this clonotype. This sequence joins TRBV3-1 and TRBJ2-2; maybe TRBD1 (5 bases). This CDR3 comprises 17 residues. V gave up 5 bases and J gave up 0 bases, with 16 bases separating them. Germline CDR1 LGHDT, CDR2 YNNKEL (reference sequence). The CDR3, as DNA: TGTGCCAGCAGCTCTGTATGGGGCGATGCGAACACCGGGGAGCTGTTTTTT. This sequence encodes CASSSVWGDANTGELFF.

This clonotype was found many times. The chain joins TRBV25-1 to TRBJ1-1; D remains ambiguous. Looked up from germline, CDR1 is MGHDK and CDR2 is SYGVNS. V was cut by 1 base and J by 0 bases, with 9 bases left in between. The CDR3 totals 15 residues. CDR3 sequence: CASSESGRLNTEAFF. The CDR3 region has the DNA TGTGCCAGCAGTGAATCTGGCAGGTTGAACACTGAAGCTTTCTTT. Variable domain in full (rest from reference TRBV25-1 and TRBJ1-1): EADIYQTPRYLVIGTGKKITLECSQTMGHDKMYWYQQDPGMELHLIHYSYGVNSTEKGDLSSESTVSRIRTEHFPLTLESARPSHTSQYLCASSESGRLNTEAFFGQGTRLTVV.

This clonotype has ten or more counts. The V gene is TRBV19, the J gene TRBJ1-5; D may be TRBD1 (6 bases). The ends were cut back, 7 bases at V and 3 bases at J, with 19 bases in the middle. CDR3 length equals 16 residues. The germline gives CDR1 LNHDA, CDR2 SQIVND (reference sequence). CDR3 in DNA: TGTGCCAGTACCCCGGACCCGTCAGGGGTCAATCAGCCCCAGCATTTT. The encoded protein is CASTPDPSGVNQPQHF.